The 29 T cell receptor beta chains reported below all come from one sample, sequenced in a study of shared clonotypes between healthy human individuals. Generated by immunoSEQ multiplex PCR, the TCRdb table keeps only in-frame clones and is missing some. The sample has 2 million to 2.5 million clones, 80% to 95% seen once. The sequenced material came from naive CD4+ T cells from PBMCs. The subset is: CD45RA+ positively selected. The receptors come from a man aged 18 to 30 in good health. Some clones in this sample may be carry-over from other donors' samples.

The chain couples TRBV28 to TRBJ1-4; 7 bases match TRBD1. V lost 3 bases to trimming and J lost 4 bases; unmatched junction nucleotides: 5. There are 15 residues in the CDR3. Germline CDR1 reads MDHEN; CDR2 reads SYDVKM. CDR3 residues: CASSFEGAGNEKLFF. CDR3 nucleotides: TGTGCCAGCAGTTTTGAGGGGGCTGGTAATGAAAAACTGTTTTTT.

This clone was seen just once. The genes are TRBV6-1 and TRBJ1-5, with TRBD1 identical over 11 bases. Germline V CDR1 and CDR2: MNHNS, SASEGT. This CDR3 contains 17 residues. J gave up 2 bases and V 4 bases, and 7 bases lay outside the gene matches. CDR3 protein: CASSGGQGAPGNQPQHF. CDR3 in DNA: TGTGCCAGCAGTGGTGGACAGGGGGCGCCGGGCAATCAGCCCCAGCATTTT.

Notes on this clone: Other DNA sequences in this specimen translate into the identical CDR3. J is TRBJ2-1 and V is TRBV6-1; 12 bases fit TRBD2. CDR3 length equals 15 residues. CDR1 MNHNS and CDR2 SASEGT come from the germline V gene. V shed 3 bases, J shed 4 bases, and the junction held 1 base outside the gene matches. CDR3 protein: CASSETSGSYNEQFF. CDR3 nucleotides: TGTGCCAGCAGTGAGACTAGCGGGAGTTACAATGAGCAGTTCTTC.

The rearrangement links TRBV5-4 to TRBJ2-3; perhaps TRBD1 as D (7 bases). The CDR3 is 17 amino acids. Germline values: CDR1 SGHNT, CDR2 YYREEE (reference sequence). Trimming left V 5 bases short and J 4 bases short, with 23 bases between. CDR3 sequence: CASSPPGGIMGPDTQYF. In DNA form, the CDR3 reads TGTGCCAGCAGTCCCCCAGGGGGGATAATGGGCCCAGATACGCAGTATTTT.

Comments on this clone: Other DNA sequences of this sample code for an identical CDR3. The chain carries TRBV28 and TRBJ2-3; 14 positions match TRBD2. V was pared by 5 bases and J by 4 bases, with 2 bases of the junction left unmatched. The CDR3 extends over 15 amino acids. Germline V gene sequence: CDR1 MDHEN, CDR2 SYDVKM. CDR3: CASSLGLAGADTQYF. The CDR3 DNA sequence: TGTGCCAGCAGTCTGGGACTAGCGGGAGCAGATACGCAGTATTTT.

This rearrangement joins TRBV10-3 to TRBJ1-2; TRBD1 agrees at 9 bases. Germline lookup yields CDR1 ENHRY and CDR2 SYGVKD. This CDR3 is 14 amino acids long. The V gene end was trimmed by 2 bases and the J gene end by 4 bases; junction bases not matched to a gene: 2. The CDR3 sequence: CAISEKQGAYGYTF. The CDR3 coding sequence is TGTGCCATCAGTGAGAAACAGGGGGCCTATGGCTACACCTTC.

This chain's CDR3 is CASSNTGDGETQYF. DNA of the CDR3: TGTGCCAGCAGCAATACAGGGGATGGGGAGACCCAGTACTTC. This sequence joins TRBV5-6 and TRBJ2-5, with TRBD1 matching 7 bases. The junction had 8 bases not matched to a gene; V was cut back by 4 bases and J by 5 bases. Germline V lookup: CDR1 SGHDT, CDR2 YYEEEE. There are 14 residues in the CDR3.

The chain carries TRBV19 and TRBJ2-5; TRBD1 aligns across 8 bases. Trimming removed 0 bases from V and 4 bases from J; junction bases left unmatched: 1. CDR3 length: 14 amino acids. Per germline, CDR1 LNHDA and CDR2 SQIVND (reference sequence). The CDR3 nucleotides read TGTGCCAGTAGTATAGATCAGGGGGCAGAGACCCAGTACTTC. It translates to CASSIDQGAETQYF.

The gene calls are TRBV5-1 and TRBJ2-7, with D perhaps matching TRBD1 (5 bases). The ends were cut back, 4 bases at V and 0 bases at J, with 14 bases in the middle. The CDR3 runs to 15 residues. Germline V gene data show CDR1 as SGHRS and CDR2 as YFSETQ. The CDR3 is CASSQGSLSSYEQYF. CDR3 nucleotides: TGCGCCAGCAGCCAGGGATCCCTCAGCTCCTACGAGCAGTACTTC.

The V gene is TRBV28, the J gene TRBJ2-3, with 15 bases fitting TRBD2. There are 16 residues in the CDR3. Germline V CDR1 and CDR2: MDHEN, SYDVKM. V shed 6 bases and J 0 bases; nucleotides not matched to a gene: 1. In nucleotides, the CDR3 is TGTGCCAGCAGGGGGACTAGCGGGGGGAGCACAGATACGCAGTATTTT. Amino acids: CASRGTSGGSTDTQYF.

The chain joins TRBV6-5 to TRBJ2-1; 9 nucleotides align to TRBD1. V was clipped by 6 bases and J by 8 bases; unmatched bases: 11. CDR1 is MNHEY, CDR2 SVGAGI, per germline. The CDR3 length is 15 residues. This CDR3 reads CASSGQGPRAYEQFF. CDR3 coding DNA: TGTGCCAGCAGCGGACAGGGGCCAAGGGCGTATGAGCAGTTCTTC.

The chain couples TRBV7-3 to TRBJ2-5; TRBD1 matches at 10 bases. CDR1 is SGHTA and CDR2 is FQGTGA in the germline V gene. The CDR3 spans 15 residues. Trimming cost V 2 bases and J 5 bases; bases outside gene matches: 5. Here the CDR3 reads CASSLGTGVLETQYF. In DNA form, the CDR3 reads TGTGCCAGCAGCTTAGGGACAGGGGTGTTGGAGACCCAGTACTTC.

V usage is TRBV2 and J usage is TRBJ1-2; the match to TRBD1 covers 7 bases. This CDR3 is built from 15 residues. Germline assignment: CDR1 SNHLY and CDR2 FYNNEI. V was clipped by 2 bases and J by 8 bases; unmatched bases: 11. The CDR3 nucleotides read TGTGCCAGCAGTGAATGGGGTCAGGGGGTCCCAGGCTACACCTTC. The encoded protein is CASSEWGQGVPGYTF. Filled out from reference TRBV2 and TRBJ1-2, the complete variable domain reads EPEVTQTPSHQVTQMGQEVILRCVPISNHLYFYWYRQILGQKVEFLVSFYNNEISEKSEIFDDQFSVERPDGSNFTLKIRSTKLEDSAMYFCASSEWGQGVPGYTFGSGTRLTVV.

This clone has only a few counts. The chain is built from TRBV5-1 and TRBJ1-4; D unclear. The CDR3 totals 15 residues. CDR1 and CDR2 from the germline V gene are SGHRS and YFSETQ. The V end was cut by 0 bases, the J end by 7 bases, with 13 bases between. The CDR3 nucleotides are TGCGCCAGCAGCTTGGAAGCCGGGTCGGGTGAAAAACTGTTTTTT. It yields the protein CASSLEAGSGEKLFF.

The chain joins TRBV25-1 to TRBJ2-1, with 10 bases aligning to TRBD2. Trimming took 3 bases from V and 2 from J; bases not matched to a gene: 10. Germline-derived CDR1 and CDR2 are MGHDK and SYGVNS. This CDR3 is built from 18 residues. CDR3: CASSDPSGSMGAYNEQFF. For the CDR3, the DNA is TGTGCCAGCAGTGACCCTAGCGGGAGTATGGGTGCCTACAATGAGCAGTTCTTC.

The J gene is TRBJ2-4, the V gene TRBV11-3; 10 nucleotides align to TRBD1. This CDR3 has 16 amino acids. The V and J ends lost 4 bases and 7 bases, in that order; junction bases with no gene match: 10. Germline lookup yields CDR1 SGHNT and CDR2 YENEEA. CDR3 loop: CASSSRTTGGGNIQYF. In DNA, the CDR3 is TGTGCCAGCAGCTCACGGACGACAGGGGGCGGGAACATTCAGTACTTC.

The chain is built from TRBV5-5 and TRBJ2-1; possible D gene TRBD1, 5 bases. The CDR3 loop spans 14 amino acids. Germline V gives CDR1 SGHKS, CDR2 YYEKEE (reference sequence). V gave up 3 bases and J gave up 3 bases, with 10 bases separating them. The CDR3: CASSSDSHYNEQFF. CDR3 nucleotide sequence: TGTGCCAGCAGCTCCGACAGCCACTACAATGAGCAGTTCTTC. The full variable domain, rest sourced from reference TRBV5-5 and TRBJ2-1, is DAGVTQSPTHLIKTRGQQVTLRCSPISGHKSVSWYQQVLGQGPQFIFQYYEKEERGRGNFPDRFSARQFPNYSSELNVNALLLGDSALYLCASSSDSHYNEQFFGPGTRLTVL.

The V call is TRBV4-3, the J call TRBJ1-4; weak D call: TRBD1 (5 bases). The CDR3 totals 13 residues. Between the trimmed V and J ends, which lost 6 bases and 8 bases, there was a span of 13 bases. Germline CDR1 reads LGHNA; CDR2 reads YSLEER. The CDR3 bases are TGCGCCAGCAGGCGGGACCTGGGGGAAAAACTGTTTTTT. Translation gives CASRRDLGEKLFF.

Only one count was recorded for this clone. The chain has TRBV13 and TRBJ2-7, with TRBD2 matching over 8 bases. From germline, CDR1 is PRHDT and CDR2 FYEKMQ (reference sequence). V trimming: 4 bases; J trimming: 2 bases; junction bases outside the gene matches: 1. The CDR3 loop spans 13 amino acids. This CDR3 reads CASSWRGAYEQYF. The DNA for the CDR3 is TGTGCCAGCAGCTGGCGGGGGGCCTACGAGCAGTACTTC. Combining the CDR3 with reference TRBV13 and TRBJ2-7 gives the whole variable domain AAGVIQSPRHLIKEKRETATLKCYPIPRHDTVYWYQQGPGQDPQFLISFYEKMQSDKGSIPDRFSAQQFSDYHSELNMSSLELGDSALYFCASSWRGAYEQYFGPGTRLTVT.

The chain couples TRBV27 to TRBJ2-3; D possibly matches TRBD1 or TRBD2 (7 bases each). The ends were cut back, 7 bases at V and 3 bases at J, with 20 bases in the middle. The germline V gene has CDR1 MNHEY and CDR2 SMNVEV (reference sequence). CDR3 length equals 16 residues. The CDR3 sequence: CASTLGRGQGTDTQYF. The CDR3 bases are TGTGCCAGCACCCTTGGGAGGGGGCAGGGGACAGATACGCAGTATTTT.

In its sample, this clone was seen once. The sample has other DNA sequences that encode this CDR3 too. The chain recombines TRBV2 with TRBJ2-7; tentatively, D is TRBD2 (5 bases). The CDR3 is 13 residues long. Trimming shortened V by 4 bases and J by 2 bases, and 9 bases separated the two germline ends. The germline CDR1 and CDR2 sequences are SNHLY and FYNNEI. The CDR3 region has the DNA TGTGCCAGCAGTGGGGAGCGCGCCTACGAGCAGTACTTC. This translates into CASSGERAYEQYF.

This clone was observed a single time. This same CDR3 is encoded by further DNA sequences in the sample. The J gene is TRBJ2-5, the V gene TRBV4-1; D unresolved. The CDR3 consists of 13 residues. From germline, CDR1 is MGHRA and CDR2 YSYEKL. The V and J ends lost 1 base and 5 bases respectively, with 8 bases between them. The CDR3 coding sequence is TGCGCCAGCAGCCAAGGGCCTAGGGAGACCCAGTACTTC. Translated: CASSQGPRETQYF.

The chain has TRBV6-1 and TRBJ1-4, with D possibly being TRBD1 (6 bases). Germline V gives CDR1 MNHNS, CDR2 SASEGT. V gave up 6 bases and J gave up 0 bases, with 8 bases separating them. This CDR3 contains 14 residues. The DNA of the CDR3 is TGTGCCAGCAGATGGACAGCAACTAATGAAAAACTGTTTTTT. Translated: CASRWTATNEKLFF.

Concerning this clone: Additional DNA sequences in this sample encode the identical CDR3. The V gene is TRBV18, the J gene TRBJ2-5; TRBD1 agrees at 12 bases. Germline V gives CDR1 KGHSH, CDR2 LQKENI. V dropped 3 bases and J dropped 4; count of bases not matched to a gene: 3. This CDR3 region has 15 residues. The CDR3 DNA follows: TGTGCCAGCTCACCCGGGACAGGGGGCTCAGAGACCCAGTACTTC. This translates into CASSPGTGGSETQYF.

The CDR3 DNA follows: TGTGCCACCACCCCGTGGACAGTTTCCTACGAGCAGTACTTC. Its translation is CATTPWTVSYEQYF. The V gene is TRBV2, the J gene TRBJ2-7; D may be TRBD1 (6 bases). The CDR3 spans 14 residues. Germline CDR1 is SNHLY and CDR2 is FYNNEI. V was clipped by 10 bases and J by 1 base, with 17 bases between them. Looking up the rest from reference TRBV2 and TRBJ2-7 gives the full variable domain: EPEVTQTPSHQVTQMGQEVILRCVPISNHLYFYWYRQILGQKVEFLVSFYNNEISEKSEIFDDQFSVERPDGSNFTLKIRSTKLEDSAMYFCATTPWTVSYEQYFGPGTRLTVT.

The chain combines TRBV18 with TRBJ2-3; unclear D gene. V was clipped by 4 bases and J by 4 bases, with 9 bases between them. The CDR3 has 13 amino acids. CDR1 and CDR2 (germline): KGHSH, LQKENI. CDR3 region: CASSLLVADTQYF. As DNA, the CDR3 is TGTGCCAGCTCACTCCTCGTGGCAGATACGCAGTATTTT.

The gene calls are TRBV6-1 and TRBJ2-7, with TRBD1 as a possible D gene (6 bases). Per germline, CDR1 MNHNS and CDR2 SASEGT. Trimming left V 1 base short and J 2 bases short, with 12 bases between. The CDR3 is made up of 15 amino acids. The CDR3 bases are TGTGCCAGCAGTGAAGGCAGGGGACATGCCTACGAGCAGTACTTC. This encodes CASSEGRGHAYEQYF.

V is TRBV28 and J is TRBJ1-1; 8 nucleotides agree with TRBD1. Germline assignment: CDR1 MDHEN and CDR2 SYDVKM. CDR3 length: 16 residues. V shed 6 bases and J 1 base; nucleotides not matched to a gene: 10. CDR3 sequence reads: CASSINQGARNTEAFF. For the CDR3, the DNA is TGTGCCAGCAGCATAAATCAGGGGGCTCGGAACACTGAAGCTTTCTTT.

The chain combines TRBV7-8 with TRBJ2-2; the match to TRBD1 covers 7 bases. The CDR3 is 15 residues long. Germline V gene lookup returns CDR1 SGHVS and CDR2 FQNEAQ. V shed 4 bases, J shed 0 bases, and the junction held 2 bases outside the gene matches. DNA of the CDR3: TGTGCCAGCAGCTCGGGACAGACGAACACCGGGGAGCTGTTTTTT. Encoded protein: CASSSGQTNTGELFF.